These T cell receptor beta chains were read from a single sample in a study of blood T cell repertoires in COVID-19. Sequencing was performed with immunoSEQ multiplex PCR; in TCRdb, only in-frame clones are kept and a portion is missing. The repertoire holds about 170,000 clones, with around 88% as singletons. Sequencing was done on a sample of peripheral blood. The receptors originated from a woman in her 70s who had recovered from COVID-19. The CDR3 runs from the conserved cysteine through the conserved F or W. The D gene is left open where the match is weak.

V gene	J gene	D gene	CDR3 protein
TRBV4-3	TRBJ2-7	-	CASSQEQGYPYEQYF
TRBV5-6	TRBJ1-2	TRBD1	CASSRDSGRYGYTF
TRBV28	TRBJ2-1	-	CARGPRRFF
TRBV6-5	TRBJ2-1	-	CASSPPLSDEQFF
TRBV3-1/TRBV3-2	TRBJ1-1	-	CASTQNSDTEAFF
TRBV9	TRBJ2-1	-	CASSASVYNEQFF
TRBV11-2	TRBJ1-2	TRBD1	CASSLDRTGGYTF
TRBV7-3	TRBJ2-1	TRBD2	CASSKGLAGGLPTYNEQFF
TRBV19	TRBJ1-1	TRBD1	CASSTRQGRAEAFF
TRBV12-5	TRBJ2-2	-	CASGLDGRGAGELFF
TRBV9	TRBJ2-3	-	CASSVGGIGTDTQYF
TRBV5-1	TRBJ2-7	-	CASSLVQDEQYF
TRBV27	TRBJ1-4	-	CASSLWAGSREKLFF
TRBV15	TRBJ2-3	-	CATSPRVAATDTQYF
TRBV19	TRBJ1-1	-	CASSVGGGSMNTEAFF
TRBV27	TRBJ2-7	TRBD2	CASSPSWSGGRVGYF
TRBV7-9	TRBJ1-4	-	CASSPREGSEKLFF
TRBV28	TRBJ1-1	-	CASSRQGTEAFF
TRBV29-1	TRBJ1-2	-	CSVGPGAKSYGYTF
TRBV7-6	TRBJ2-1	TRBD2	CASSPYPRTSGSTGGYNEQFF
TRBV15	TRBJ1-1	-	CATSKTGNTEAFF
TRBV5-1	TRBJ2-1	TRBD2	CASSLGVAGASSEQFF
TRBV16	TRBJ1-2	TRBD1	CASSDTGAHYGYTF
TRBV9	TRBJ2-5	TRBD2	CASSVGASRGGQETQYF
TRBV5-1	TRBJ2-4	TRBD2	CASSLGLAGGPGDIQYF
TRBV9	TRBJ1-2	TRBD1	CASSSADRGPFYGYTF
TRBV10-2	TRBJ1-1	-	CASSESTTGWTEAFF
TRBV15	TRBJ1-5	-	CATSRGGPAHNQPQHF
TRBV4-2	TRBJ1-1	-	CASSQAWENEAFF
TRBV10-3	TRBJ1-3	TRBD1	CAISESGGGLGNTIYF
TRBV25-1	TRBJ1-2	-	CASSAGTLYGYTF
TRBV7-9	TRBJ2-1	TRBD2	CASSPPGLAGSYNEQFF
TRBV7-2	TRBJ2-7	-	CASSPTAGEQYF
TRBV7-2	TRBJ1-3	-	CASSLAGSGNTIYF
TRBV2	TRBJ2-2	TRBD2	CASRWLAGATGELFF
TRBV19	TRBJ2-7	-	CASSVGRGYEQYF
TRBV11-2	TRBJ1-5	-	CASSLGWGDNQPQHF
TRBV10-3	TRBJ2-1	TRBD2	CAISPSGTTYNEQFF
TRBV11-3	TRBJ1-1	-	CASSRGGTEAFF
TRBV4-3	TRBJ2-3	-	CASSQDPPWTDTDTQYF
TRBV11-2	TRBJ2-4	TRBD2	CASSPARGVNIQYF
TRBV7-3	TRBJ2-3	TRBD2	CASSPQGTSGLSDTQYF
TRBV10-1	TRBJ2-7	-	CAIETREQYF
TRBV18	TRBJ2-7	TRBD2	CASSPRGLAGSSYEQYF
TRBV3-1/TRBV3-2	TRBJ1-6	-	CASSLGGGTLHF
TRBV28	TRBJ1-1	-	CASSFGGAGLNTEAFF
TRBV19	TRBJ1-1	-	CASSHRGANTEAFF
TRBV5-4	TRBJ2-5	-	CASSSTGRGETQYF
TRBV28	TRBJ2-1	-	CASSSHLAVPYNEQFF
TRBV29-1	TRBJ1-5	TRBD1	CSATGTGANQPQHF
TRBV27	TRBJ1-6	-	CASSLRGGADYNSPLHF
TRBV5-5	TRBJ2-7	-	CASSPRGLDEQYF
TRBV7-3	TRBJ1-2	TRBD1	CASSFQTGGGYTF